This record covers a single TCR beta chain. These data come from a study of blood T cell repertoires in COVID-19. Study at large: Some COVID-19 samples were acute and others convalescent; all came from the United States, Italy and Spain. T cells, B-cell-depleted T cells, or PBMCs supplied cDNA or gDNA.

The protocol was immunoSEQ multiplex PCR, while the TCRdb copy is restricted to in-frame clones and leaves out a portion. This table has some 380,000 clones, around 84% appearing once. The germline V and J ends were trimmed by 3 bases and 3 bases, with 9 bases remaining between them. The CDR3 is 13 residues long. Germline V CDR1 and CDR2: SNHLY, FYNNEI. The chain joins TRBV2 to TRBJ2-7; D possibly corresponds to TRBD2 (6 bases). Sequenced input: peripheral blood. This clonotype was obtained from a human donor with acute or convalescent COVID-19. The donor label of this sample is uncertain. The CDR3 spells CASSEEGYYEQYF. In nucleotides, the CDR3 is TGTGCCAGCAGTGAGGAGGGGTACTACGAGCAGTACTTC. Based on the CDR3 plus reference TRBV2 and TRBJ2-7, the full variable domain is EPEVTQTPSHQVTQMGQEVILRCVPISNHLYFYWYRQILGQKVEFLVSFYNNEISEKSEIFDDQFSVERPDGSNFTLKIRSTKLEDSAMYFCASSEEGYYEQYFGPGTRLTVT.